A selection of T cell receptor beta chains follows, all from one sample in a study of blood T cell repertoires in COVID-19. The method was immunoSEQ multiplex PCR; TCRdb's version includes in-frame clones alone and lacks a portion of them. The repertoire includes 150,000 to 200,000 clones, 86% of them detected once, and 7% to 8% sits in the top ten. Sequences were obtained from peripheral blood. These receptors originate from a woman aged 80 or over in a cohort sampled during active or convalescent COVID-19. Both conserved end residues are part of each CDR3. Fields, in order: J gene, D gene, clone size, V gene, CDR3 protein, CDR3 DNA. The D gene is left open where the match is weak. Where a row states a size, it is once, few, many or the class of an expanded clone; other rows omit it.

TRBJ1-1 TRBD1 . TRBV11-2 CASSETGLAFF TGTGCCAGCAGCGAGACAGGGTTAGCTTTCTTT
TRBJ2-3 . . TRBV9 CASSVDRERIDTQYF TGTGCCAGCAGCGTAGATCGGGAGCGTATAGATACGCAGTATTTT
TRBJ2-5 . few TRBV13 CASSLGETQETQYF TGTGCCAGCAGCTTGGGAGAAACCCAAGAGACCCAGTACTTC
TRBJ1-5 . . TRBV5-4 CASSLGGEPSDQPQHF TGTGCCAGCAGCTTGGGAGGCGAACCATCAGATCAGCCCCAGCATTTT
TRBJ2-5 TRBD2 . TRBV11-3 CASSLGGGNQETQYF TGTGCCAGCAGCTTAGGCGGGGGGAACCAAGAGACCCAGTACTTC
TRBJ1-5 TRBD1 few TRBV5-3 CARSWGTGNSNQPQHF TGTGCCAGAAGCTGGGGGACAGGTAATAGCAATCAGCCCCAGCATTTT
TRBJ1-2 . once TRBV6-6 CASSYLRFGVDGYTF TGTGCCAGCAGTTACCTCAGATTTGGTGTCGATGGCTACACCTTC
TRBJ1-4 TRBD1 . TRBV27 CASSWTGGFEKLFF TGTGCCAGCAGTTGGACAGGGGGCTTCGAAAAACTGTTTTTT
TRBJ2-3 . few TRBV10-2 CASPPGRAGPDTQYF TGCGCCAGCCCCCCGGGGCGCGCGGGGCCAGATACGCAGTATTTT
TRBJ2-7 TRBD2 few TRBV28 CASSRRTSGWYEQYF TGTGCCAGCAGTCGCCGGACTAGCGGGTGGTACGAGCAGTACTTC
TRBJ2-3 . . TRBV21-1 CASSNDDRGRRDTQYF TGTGCCAGCAGCAATGACGACAGGGGAAGGCGAGATACGCAGTATTTT
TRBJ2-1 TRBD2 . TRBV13 CASSLRTSGKAPGEQFF TGTGCCAGCAGCCTAAGGACTAGCGGGAAGGCTCCGGGTGAGCAGTTCTTC
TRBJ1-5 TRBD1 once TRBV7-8 CASRPSRQGKYSNQPQHF TGTGCCAGCAGACCCTCCCGACAGGGAAAGTATAGCAATCAGCCCCAGCATTTT
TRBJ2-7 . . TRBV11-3 CASSLRVWGDRTYEQYF TGTGCCAGCAGCTTAAGGGTTTGGGGGGACAGAACCTACGAGCAGTACTTC
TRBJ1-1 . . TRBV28 CASRGEGRWGEAFF TGTGCCAGCAGGGGGGAGGGACGGTGGGGAGAAGCTTTCTTT
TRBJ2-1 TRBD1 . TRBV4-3 CASSQEAGGALRNEQFF TGCGCCAGCAGCCAAGAAGCAGGGGGCGCGCTCCGCAATGAGCAGTTCTTC
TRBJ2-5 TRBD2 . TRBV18 CASSPETSGNQETQYF TGTGCCAGCTCACCGGAAACTAGCGGGAACCAAGAGACCCAGTACTTC
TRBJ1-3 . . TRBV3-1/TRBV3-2 CASSPPRTGNTIYF TGTGCCAGCAGCCCACCGCGGACAGGAAACACCATATATTTT
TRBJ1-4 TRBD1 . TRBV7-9 CASSLGTGTDEKLFF TGTGCCAGCAGCTTAGGGACCGGGACAGATGAAAAACTGTTTTTT
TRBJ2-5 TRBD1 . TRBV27 CASSSLGTAEETQYF TGTGCCAGCAGTTCCCTAGGGACAGCAGAAGAGACCCAGTACTTC
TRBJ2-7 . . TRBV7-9 CASSLDWGSYEQYF TGTGCCAGCAGCTTAGACTGGGGCAGCTACGAGCAGTACTTC
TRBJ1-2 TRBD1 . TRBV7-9 CASSPRDRRSYGYTF TGTGCCAGCAGCCCACGGGACAGGAGGAGTTATGGCTACACCTTC
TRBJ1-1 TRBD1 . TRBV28 CASSKRTGGGTEAFF TGTGCCAGCAGTAAACGGACAGGGGGAGGCACTGAAGCTTTCTTT
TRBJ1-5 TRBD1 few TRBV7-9 CASSLGRGPYSNQPQHF TGTGCCAGCAGCTTAGGCAGGGGGCCATATAGCAATCAGCCCCAGCATTTT
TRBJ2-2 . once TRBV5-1 CATNWASNTGELFF TGCGCCACCAACTGGGCATCGAACACCGGGGAGCTGTTTTTT
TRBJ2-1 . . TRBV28 CASSKPGTLFF TGTGCCAGCAGTAAACCGGGAACTCTCTTCTTC
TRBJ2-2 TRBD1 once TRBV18 CASSLRTGPMTTNTGELFF TGTGCCAGCTCGTTGCGGACAGGGCCAATGACAACGAACACCGGGGAGCTGTTTTTT
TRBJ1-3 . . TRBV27 CASRFRSGNTIYF TGTGCCAGCCGGTTCCGCTCTGGAAACACCATATATTTT
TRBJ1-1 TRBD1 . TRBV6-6 CASRWDRGLNTEAFF TGTGCCAGCAGATGGGACAGGGGGTTGAACACTGAAGCTTTCTTT
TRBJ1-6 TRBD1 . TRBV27 CASSLTTTGGNSPLHF TGTGCCAGCAGTCTAACGACCACAGGGGGAAATTCACCCCTCCACTTT
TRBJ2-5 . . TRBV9 CASSLYDGGRETQYF TGTGCCAGCAGCCTTTACGATGGGGGGAGGGAGACCCAGTACTTC
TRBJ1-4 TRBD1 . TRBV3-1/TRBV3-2 CASSLRTGGKEKLFF TGTGCCAGCAGCCTTAGGACAGGGGGGAAGGAAAAACTGTTTTTT
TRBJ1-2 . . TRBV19 CASSIPEINGYTF TGTGCCAGTAGTATACCGGAGATTAATGGCTACACCTTC
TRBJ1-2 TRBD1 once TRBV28 CASSSLGQGDYGYTF TGTGCCAGCAGTTCCTTGGGACAGGGAGACTATGGCTACACCTTC
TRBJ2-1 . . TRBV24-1 CATSAGWEQFF TGTGCCACCAGTGCGGGTTGGGAGCAGTTCTTC
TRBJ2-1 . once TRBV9 CASSVGRGRYNEQFF TGTGCCAGCAGCGTAGGGCGGGGCAGGTACAATGAGCAGTTCTTC
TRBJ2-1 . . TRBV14 CASSQERVVNEQFF TGTGCCAGCAGCCAAGAGAGAGTCGTCAATGAGCAGTTCTTC
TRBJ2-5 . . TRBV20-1 CSATLMETQYF TGCAGTGCCACTCTTATGGAGACCCAGTACTTC
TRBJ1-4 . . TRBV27 CASSLSITGRGEEKLFF TGTGCCAGCAGTTTATCAATCACAGGGAGGGGGGAAGAAAAACTGTTTTTT
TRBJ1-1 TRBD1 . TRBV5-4 CASSLATGPNTEAFF TGTGCCAGCAGCTTGGCGACAGGGCCTAACACTGAAGCTTTCTTT
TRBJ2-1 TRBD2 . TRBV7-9 CASSSGNRISGRAYNEQFF TGTGCCAGCAGCTCCGGGAACCGGATCAGCGGGAGGGCCTACAATGAGCAGTTCTTC
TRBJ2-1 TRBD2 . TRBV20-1 CSASHAGGPEDEQFF TGCAGTGCTAGTCATGCGGGGGGGCCAGAAGATGAGCAGTTCTTC
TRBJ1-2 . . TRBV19 CASSIGGVYGYTF TGTGCCAGTAGTATAGGCGGGGTCTATGGCTACACCTTC
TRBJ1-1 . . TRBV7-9 CASSLMSGANTEAFF TGTGCCAGCAGCTTAATGTCAGGGGCGAACACTGAAGCTTTCTTT
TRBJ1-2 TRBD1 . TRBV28 CASSLGQANYGYTF TGTGCCAGCAGTTTAGGACAGGCTAACTATGGCTACACCTTC
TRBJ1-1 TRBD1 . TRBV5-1 CASSAAGTGGTEAFF TGCGCCAGCAGCGCAGCCGGGACAGGAGGCACTGAAGCTTTCTTT
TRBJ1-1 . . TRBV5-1 CASSLITGPEAFF TGCGCCAGCAGCTTGATCACAGGACCTGAAGCTTTCTTT
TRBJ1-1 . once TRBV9 CASSVAAGNEAFF TGTGCCAGCAGCGTAGCTGCAGGGAATGAAGCTTTCTTT